This T cell receptor beta chain was profiled in a study of tumor-infiltrating lymphocytes in oesophageal squamous cell carcinoma. The length of the CDR3 is 15 residues. The germline V gene has CDR1 MNHNY and CDR2 SVGAGI (reference sequence). TCRdb analysed the PCR reads with MiXCR anew, one entry per CDR3 protein. The sample holds 15,000 to 20,000 distinct CDR3 sequences, 44% seen once. The genes are TRBV6-6 and TRBJ2-3; the match to TRBD2 covers 10 bases. The DNA end favors TRBJ2-1, so the J call may be wrong. The material sequenced was blood. The clonotype comes from a female donor with esophageal squamous cell carcinoma. The CDR3: CASRTGLAVSYEQFF. CDR3 DNA sequence: TGTGCCAGCAGAACCGGACTAGCGGTCTCCTACGAGCAGTTCTTC.